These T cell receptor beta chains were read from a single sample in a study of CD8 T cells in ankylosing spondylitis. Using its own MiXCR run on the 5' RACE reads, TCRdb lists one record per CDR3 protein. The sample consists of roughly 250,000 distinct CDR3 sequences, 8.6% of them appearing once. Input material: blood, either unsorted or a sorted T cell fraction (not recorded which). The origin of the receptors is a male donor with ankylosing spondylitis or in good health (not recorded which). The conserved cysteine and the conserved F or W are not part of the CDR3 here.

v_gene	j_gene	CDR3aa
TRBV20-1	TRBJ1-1	SARGGLNTEAF
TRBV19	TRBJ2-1	ASSMDRGRYNEQF
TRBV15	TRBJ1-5	ATSFRQADQPQH
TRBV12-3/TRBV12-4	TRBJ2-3	ASSFPGGPKGDTQY
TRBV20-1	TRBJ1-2	SAREQGAGDGYT
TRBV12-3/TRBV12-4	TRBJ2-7	ASRVSGSGHEQY
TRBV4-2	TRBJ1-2	ASSQEGSQFLYGYT
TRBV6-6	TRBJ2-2	ASSYQGDGELF
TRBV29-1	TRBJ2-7	SAGTGVYEQY
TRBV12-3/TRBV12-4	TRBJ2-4	ASSPLGGGREAKNIQY
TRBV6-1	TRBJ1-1	ASSEDNPLNTEAF
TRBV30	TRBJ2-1	ASIAGGYNEQF
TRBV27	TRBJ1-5	ASSSGQGKYQPQH
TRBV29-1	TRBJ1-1	SAWWGLNTEAF
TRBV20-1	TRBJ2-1	SANPAVVGSYNEQF
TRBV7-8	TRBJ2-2	ASSPIAITNTGELF
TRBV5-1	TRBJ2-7	ASSSQRQGNEQY
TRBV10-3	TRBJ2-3	AISGNLLAGSTDTQY
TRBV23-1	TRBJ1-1	ASSQSVGIDTEAF
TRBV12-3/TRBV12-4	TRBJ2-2	ASSLAGNTGELF
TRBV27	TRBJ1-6	ASSSSGNSYNSPLH
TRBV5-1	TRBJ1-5	ASSFDSADQPQH
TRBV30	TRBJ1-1	AARQGWAEAF
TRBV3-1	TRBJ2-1	ASSQDLPYNEQF
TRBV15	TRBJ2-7	ATSRQGSSYEQY
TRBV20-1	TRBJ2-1	SAGGGWESLQF
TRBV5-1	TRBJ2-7	ASSLNTGGEQY
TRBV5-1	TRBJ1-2	ASSIQTGGYGYT
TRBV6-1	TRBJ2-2	ASISPNTGELF
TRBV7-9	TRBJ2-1	ASSLDRGNEQF
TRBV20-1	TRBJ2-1	SALAGGSSSYNEQF
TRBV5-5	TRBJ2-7	ASNLGSSYEQY
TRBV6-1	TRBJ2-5	ASADRRGETQY
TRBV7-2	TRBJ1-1	ASSSDKNTEAF
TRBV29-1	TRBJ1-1	SVAGTVNTEAF
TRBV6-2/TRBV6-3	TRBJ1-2	ASSNDRALNYGYT
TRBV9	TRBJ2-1	ASSVEIARERAKQF
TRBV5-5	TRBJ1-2	ASSLFRGPNYGYT
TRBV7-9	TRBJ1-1	ASCGSGEAF
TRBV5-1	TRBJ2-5	ASSLLINQETQY
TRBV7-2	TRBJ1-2	ASSLPGGPAYGYT
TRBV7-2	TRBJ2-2	ASSLGTGAGELF
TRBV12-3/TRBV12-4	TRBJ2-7	ASSFELTVAIPGEQY
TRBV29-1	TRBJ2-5	SVVPLNQETQY
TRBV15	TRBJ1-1	ATSRPRTLGTEAF
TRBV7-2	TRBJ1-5	ASSSSVSGAKPQH
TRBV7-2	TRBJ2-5	ASSIGLAGGPGETQY